Sequencing of this T cell receptor beta chain was carried out in a study of blood T cell repertoires in COVID-19. This table comes from immunoSEQ multiplex PCR, and its TCRdb copy is limited to in-frame clones, with some not included. The repertoire has some 210,000 clones, around four fifths of them found once; the top ten carry around 9%. Germline V CDR1 and CDR2: LNHDA, SQIVND (reference sequence). Trimming took 6 bases from V and 4 from J; bases not matched to a gene: 6. This CDR3 region has 15 residues. The cohort comprised adults aged about 18 to 100 years residing in under 30 US areas. Participant-given clinical history determined each cohort assignment.

The clonotype originates from a man aged 35 to 55 who had recovered from COVID-19. The chain recombines TRBV19 with TRBJ1-2; 12 bases map to TRBD1. The sample taken for sequencing was PBMCs or T cells enriched from blood (not recorded which). The CDR3 loop is CASRGTGGFSYGYTF. DNA of the CDR3: TGTGCCAGTAGAGGGACAGGGGGCTTTAGCTATGGCTACACCTTC.